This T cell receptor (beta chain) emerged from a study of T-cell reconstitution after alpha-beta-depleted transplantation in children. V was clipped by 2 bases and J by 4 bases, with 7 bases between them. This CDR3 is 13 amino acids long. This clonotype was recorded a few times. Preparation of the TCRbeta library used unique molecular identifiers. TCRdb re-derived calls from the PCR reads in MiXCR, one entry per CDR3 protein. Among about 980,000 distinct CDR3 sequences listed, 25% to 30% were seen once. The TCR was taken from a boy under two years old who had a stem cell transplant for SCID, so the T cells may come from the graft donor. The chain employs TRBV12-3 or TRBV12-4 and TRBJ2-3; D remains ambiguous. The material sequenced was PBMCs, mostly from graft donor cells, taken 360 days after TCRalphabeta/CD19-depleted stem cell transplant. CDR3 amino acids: CASSLSRSDTQYF. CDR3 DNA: TGTGCCAGCAGTTTAAGCAGGTCAGATACGCAGTATTTT.